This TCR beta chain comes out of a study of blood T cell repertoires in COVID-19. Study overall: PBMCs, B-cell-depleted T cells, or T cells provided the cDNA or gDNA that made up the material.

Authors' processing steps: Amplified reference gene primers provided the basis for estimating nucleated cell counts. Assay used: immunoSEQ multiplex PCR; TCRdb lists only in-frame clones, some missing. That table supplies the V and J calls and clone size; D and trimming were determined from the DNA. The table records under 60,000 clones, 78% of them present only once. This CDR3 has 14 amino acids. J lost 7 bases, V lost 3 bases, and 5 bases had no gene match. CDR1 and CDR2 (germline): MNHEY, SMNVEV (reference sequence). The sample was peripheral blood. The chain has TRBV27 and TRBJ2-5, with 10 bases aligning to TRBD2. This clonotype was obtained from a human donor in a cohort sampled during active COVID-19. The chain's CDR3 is CASSFSGRAGTQYF. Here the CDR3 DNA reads TGTGCCAGCAGTTTCAGCGGGAGGGCCGGGACCCAGTACTTC.